Each of the 13 T cell receptor beta chains below was sequenced from the same sample in a study of response to subunit inactivated influenza vaccine listed by TCRdb under 2018. Library prep was done by RT-PCR. The instrument given in TCRdb is Illumina HiSeq 2500. TCRdb reran the public reads through fastp at Q25 and MiXCR, keeping productive beta chains. Identical CDR3 proteins give one entry, which carries the most common genes and DNA. Present in this sample are approximately 490,000 distinct CDR3 sequences, around 7.9% of which were seen just once. The ten biggest clones cover roughly 13% of the sample. Specimen: PBMCs from blood, collected about 24 months after vaccination. Receptors were obtained from a man aged 45-69 years who received an inactivated influenza vaccine. Donor details come from another sample of the same person, matched by shared clones.

This clonotype showed up many times. The J gene is TRBJ1-2, the V gene TRBV29-1; no firm D call. The CDR3 has 12 residues. V gave up 4 bases and J gave up 2 bases, with 8 bases separating them. Germline-derived CDR1 and CDR2 are SQVTM and ANQGSEA. The CDR3 reads CSVADGNYGYTF. CDR3 in DNA: TGCAGCGTTGCGGACGGGAACTATGGCTACACCTTC.

This clonotype was seen a handful of times. V and J are TRBV29-1 and TRBJ2-3, with 8 bases aligning to TRBD2. The CDR3 runs 15 residues. Per the germline V gene, CDR1 is SQVTM and CDR2 is ANQGSEA. V shed 0 bases, J shed 4 bases, and the junction held 6 bases outside the gene matches. The CDR3 nucleotides are TGCAGCGTTGAAGATCGGCGGGAGGCCCCAGATACGCAGTATTTT. Its translation: CSVEDRREAPDTQYF.

This clonotype was seen at least ten times. This chain joins TRBV12-3 or TRBV12-4 and TRBJ1-2; D possibly corresponds to TRBD1 (5 bases). The CDR3 loop spans 16 amino acids. Trimming left V 2 bases short and J 11 bases short, with 24 bases between. The CDR3: CASSLRRGGAVKGYTF. CDR3 nucleotides: TGTGCCAGCAGTTTAAGAAGAGGAGGGGCGGTAAAAGGATACACCTTC.

In its sample, this clonotype was seen many times. V is TRBV24-1 and J is TRBJ2-1; 8 nucleotides agree with TRBD1. This CDR3 has 15 residues. V was pared by 1 base and J by 6 bases, with 4 bases of the junction left unmatched. CDR1 is KGHDR and CDR2 is SFDVKD in the germline V gene. The CDR3 bases are TGTGCCACCAGTGATTTCGGGACAGGACTCAATGAGCAGTTCTTC. This sequence encodes CATSDFGTGLNEQFF.

V gene TRBV5-6 combines with J gene TRBJ2-7, with 9 bases lining up with TRBD2. Germline CDR1 is SGHDT and CDR2 is YYEEEE. The CDR3 totals 18 residues. Trimming removed 4 bases from V and 1 base from J; junction bases left unmatched: 15. Here the CDR3 reads CASSPGISGGPNSYEQYF. CDR3 DNA: TGTGCCAGCAGCCCCGGGATTAGCGGGGGCCCGAATTCCTACGAGCAGTACTTC. Based on the CDR3 plus reference TRBV5-6 and TRBJ2-7, the full variable domain is DAGVTQSPTHLIKTRGQQVTLRCSPKSGHDTVSWYQQALGQGPQFIFQYYEEEERQRGNFPDRFSGHQFPNYSSELNVNALLLGDSALYLCASSPGISGGPNSYEQYFGPGTRLTVT.

This clonotype has only a few counts. The rearrangement uses TRBV3-1 and TRBJ1-6; TRBD1 matches at 10 bases. V lost 3 bases and J lost 4; bases outside the gene matches: 6. This CDR3 is 17 amino acids long. Germline V gene sequence: CDR1 LGHDT, CDR2 YNNKEL (reference sequence). DNA of the CDR3: TGTGCCAGCAGCCAGTTGACAGGGGGCGCGTATAATTCACCCCTCCACTTT. This gives the protein CASSQLTGGAYNSPLHF.

There are a few counts of this clonotype. This clone may be a read error of a much larger clone one base away. The CDR3 reads CASSSQYNEQFF. For the CDR3, the DNA is TGTGCCAGCAGCTCCCAATACAATGAGCAGTTCTTC. The chain recombines TRBV7-9 with TRBJ2-1; no clear D. Germline V CDR1 and CDR2: SEHNR, FQNEAQ (reference sequence). V lost 4 bases to trimming and J lost 4 bases, with 5 bases between them. The CDR3 is made up of 12 amino acids.

The CDR3 loop is CASRTGQYTGELFF. In DNA, the CDR3 is TGTGCCAGCAGAACGGGACAGTATACCGGGGAGCTGTTTTTT. This chain joins TRBV6-2 or TRBV6-3 and TRBJ2-2, with TRBD1 matching 7 bases. Germline loops: CDR1 MNHEY, CDR2 SVGEGT. The CDR3 has 14 amino acids. Trimming at V came to 6 bases and at J to 5 bases, leaving 6 bases not matched to a gene.

This clonotype appeared many times. CDR3 protein: CAISGISANEQFF. The CDR3 nucleotides read TGTGCCATCAGCGGAATCAGCGCAAATGAGCAGTTCTTC. V and J are TRBV10-3 and TRBJ2-1, with unresolved D. Germline CDR1 is ENHRY and CDR2 is SYGVKD. V was pared by 6 bases and J by 7 bases, with 13 bases between. This CDR3 region has 13 residues.

This clonotype was observed a few times. This chain links TRBV9 with TRBJ2-5; D remains ambiguous. Germline V gene sequence: CDR1 SGDLS, CDR2 YYNGEE. This CDR3 is built from 14 residues. V was clipped by 4 bases and J by 2 bases, with 12 bases between them. CDR3: CASSPRTSQETQYF. In nucleotides, the CDR3 is TGTGCCAGCAGCCCCCGGACGTCGCAAGAGACCCAGTACTTC.

The chain links TRBV12-1 to TRBJ2-3; TRBD1 is the table's D call and was not checked against the DNA. TRBV12-1 is a pseudogene. CDR3 length equals 15 residues. The CDR3 DNA reads as TGTGCCAGCAGCCCGGGGCCCCTGTGGATTGATACGCAGTATTTT. As protein: CASSPGPLWIDTQYF.

The chain uses TRBV28 and TRBJ2-7; 8 nucleotides match TRBD2. Germline CDR1 and CDR2: MDHEN and SYDVKM. CDR3 length equals 15 residues. V was pared by 8 bases and J by 6 bases, with 15 bases of the junction left unmatched. The CDR3 reads CASLGGGSGTGEQYF. CDR3 coding DNA: TGTGCCAGCCTCGGGGGGGGCAGTGGCACAGGCGAGCAGTACTTC. Supplemented by reference TRBV28 and TRBJ2-7, the full variable domain reads DVKVTQSSRYLVKRTGEKVFLECVQDMDHENMFWYRQDPGLGLRLIYFSYDVKMKEKGDIPEGYSVSREKKERFSLILESASTNQTSMYLCASLGGGSGTGEQYFGPGTRLTVT.

The chain links TRBV5-6 to TRBJ2-7; possible D gene TRBD1, 5 bases. V dropped 2 bases and J dropped 3 bases, with 9 bases sitting between them. Germline V lookup: CDR1 SGHDT, CDR2 YYEEEE. This CDR3 has 13 amino acids. CDR3 bases: TGTGCCAGCAGCTTCCAGGGAATCTACGAGCAGTACTTC. Translated: CASSFQGIYEQYF. Supplemented by reference TRBV5-6 and TRBJ2-7, the full variable domain reads DAGVTQSPTHLIKTRGQQVTLRCSPKSGHDTVSWYQQALGQGPQFIFQYYEEEERQRGNFPDRFSGHQFPNYSSELNVNALLLGDSALYLCASSFQGIYEQYFGPGTRLTVT.